The sequence of this T cell receptor beta chain was determined in a study of T cell responses to AZD1222 COVID-19 vaccine. The study, taken as a whole, reports: Across the whole spike, CD4 TCRs peaked at regions 160-218 and 743-854. Of the AZD1222 recipients, only five to seven were seropositive at baseline.

Per the germline V gene, CDR1 is MDHEN and CDR2 is SYDVKM. Trimming took 1 base from V and 9 from J, leaving 10 bases between them. The CDR3 has 14 residues. The data were produced by immunoSEQ multiplex PCR, yet TCRdb's version contains in-frame clones alone and is incomplete. The data hold 150,000 to 200,000 clones, with approximately 90% observed a single time. This clone showed up just once. Its specificity is not known. The rearrangement links TRBV28 to TRBJ1-6; D gene ambiguous. This sample comprised peripheral blood, obtained on day 0 of AZD1222 vaccination. This sequence was found in an adult in good health. The chain's CDR3 is CASSLSPWGSPLHF. The CDR3 DNA follows: TGTGCCAGCAGTTTATCTCCTTGGGGTTCACCCCTCCACTTT. The variable domain in full, with the rest retrieved from reference TRBV28 and TRBJ1-6, is DVKVTQSSRYLVKRTGEKVFLECVQDMDHENMFWYRQDPGLGLRLIYFSYDVKMKEKGDIPEGYSVSREKKERFSLILESASTNQTSMYLCASSLSPWGSPLHFGNGTRLTVT.